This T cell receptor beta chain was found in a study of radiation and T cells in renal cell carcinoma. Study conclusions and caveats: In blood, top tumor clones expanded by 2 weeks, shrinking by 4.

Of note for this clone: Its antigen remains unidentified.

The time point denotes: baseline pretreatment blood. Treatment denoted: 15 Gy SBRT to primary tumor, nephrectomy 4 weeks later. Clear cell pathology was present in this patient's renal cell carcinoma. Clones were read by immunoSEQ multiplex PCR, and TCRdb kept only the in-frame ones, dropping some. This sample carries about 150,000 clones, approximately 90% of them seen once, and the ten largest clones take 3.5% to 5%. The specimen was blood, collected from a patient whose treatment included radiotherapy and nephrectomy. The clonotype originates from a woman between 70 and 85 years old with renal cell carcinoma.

CDR3 amino acids: CASTPGMWDRGHAFF. DNA for the CDR3: TGTGCCAGCACTCCCGGTATGTGGGACAGGGGGCACGCTTTCTTT. This chain connects TRBV25-1 to TRBJ1-1; TRBD1 aligns across 12 bases. The germline CDR1 and CDR2 sequences are MGHDK and SYGVNS. This CDR3 region has 15 residues. J was trimmed by 11 bases and V by 7 bases; bases with no gene match: 14.